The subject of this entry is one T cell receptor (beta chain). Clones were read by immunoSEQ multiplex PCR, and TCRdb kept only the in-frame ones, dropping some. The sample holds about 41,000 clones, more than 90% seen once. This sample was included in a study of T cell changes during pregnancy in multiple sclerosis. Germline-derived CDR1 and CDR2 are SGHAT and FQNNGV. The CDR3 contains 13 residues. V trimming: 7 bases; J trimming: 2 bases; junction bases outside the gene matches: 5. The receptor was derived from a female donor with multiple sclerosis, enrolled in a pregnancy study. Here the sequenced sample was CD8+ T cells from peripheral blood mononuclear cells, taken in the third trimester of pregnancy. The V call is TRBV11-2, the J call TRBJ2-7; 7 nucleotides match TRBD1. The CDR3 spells CASIGQGAYEQYF. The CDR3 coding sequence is TGTGCCAGCATAGGGCAGGGGGCCTACGAGCAGTACTTC.